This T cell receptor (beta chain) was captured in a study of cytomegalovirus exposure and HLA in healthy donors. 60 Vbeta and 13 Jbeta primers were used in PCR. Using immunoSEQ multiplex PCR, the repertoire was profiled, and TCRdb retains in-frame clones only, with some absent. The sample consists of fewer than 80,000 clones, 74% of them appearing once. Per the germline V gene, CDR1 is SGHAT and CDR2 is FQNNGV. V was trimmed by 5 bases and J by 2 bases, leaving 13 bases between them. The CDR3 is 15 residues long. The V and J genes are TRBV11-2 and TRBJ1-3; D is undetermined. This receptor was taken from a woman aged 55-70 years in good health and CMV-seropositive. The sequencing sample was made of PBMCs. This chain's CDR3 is CASSPGSWAGNTIYF. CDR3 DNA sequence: TGTGCCAGCAGCCCCGGGAGTTGGGCTGGAAACACCATATATTTT.